Presented here are 25 T cell receptor beta chains from one specimen sequenced in a study of beta chain features in type 1 diabetes. These TCRs are of unknown antigen specificity. Points from the study as a whole: Significant though moderate, a shortening of TCRB CDR3s appeared in all four CD4+ subsets of Type 1 diabetes patients.

Reverse transcribing all isolated RNA meant expressed TCRB transcripts were sequenced. The table came from immunoSEQ multiplex PCR; TCRdb's copy has only in-frame clones and leaves some out. The sample carries approximately 260,000 clones, around 20% recorded once. Sequencing was performed on naive CD4+ T cells from blood. The source of these receptors is a woman aged 40 to 49 with type 1 diabetes.

This rearrangement joins TRBV9 to TRBJ2-3, with D possibly being TRBD2 (7 bases). V lost 0 bases, J lost 2 bases, and 10 bases lay in between. The CDR3 spans 15 residues. Germline values: CDR1 SGDLS, CDR2 YYNGEE. CDR3 region: CASSVVGGLTDTQYF. CDR3 nucleotide sequence: TGTGCCAGCAGCGTAGTCGGGGGGCTCACAGATACGCAGTATTTT. The whole variable domain, remainder taken from reference TRBV9 and TRBJ2-3, is DSGVTQTPKHLITATGQRVTLRCSPRSGDLSVYWYQQSLDQGLQFLIQYYNGEERAKGNILERFSAQQFPDLHSELNLSSLELGDSALYFCASSVVGGLTDTQYFGPGTRLTVL.

This clone has a handful of counts. V gene TRBV30 combines with J gene TRBJ1-2; 9 bases align to TRBD1. The length of the CDR3 is 13 residues. V shed 6 bases, J shed 8 bases, and the junction held 10 bases outside the gene matches. The germline gives CDR1 GTSNPN, CDR2 SVGIG (reference sequence). DNA for the CDR3: TGTGCCTGCCCCGGGACAGGGAACGGCGGCTACACCTTC. Protein sequence: CACPGTGNGGYTF. Full variable domain (missing parts from reference TRBV30 and TRBJ1-2): SQTIHQWPATLVQPVGSPLSLECTVEGTSNPNLYWYRQAAGRGLQLLFYSVGIGQISSEVPQNLSASRPQDRQFILSSKKLLLSDSGFYLCACPGTGNGGYTFGSGTRLTVV.

The chain carries TRBV5-1 and TRBJ1-1; a possible D gene is TRBD1 (5 bases). The ends were cut back, 3 bases at V and 4 bases at J, with 13 bases in the middle. Germline loops: CDR1 SGHRS, CDR2 YFSETQ. There are 14 residues in the CDR3. The CDR3 coding sequence is TGCGCCAGCAGCTACGGGACGCGGGGCACTGAAGCTTTCTTT. Protein: CASSYGTRGTEAFF.

This chain uses TRBV4-1 with TRBJ2-7; 8 positions match TRBD2. Trimming removed 3 bases from V and 2 bases from J; junction bases left unmatched: 9. This CDR3 comprises 16 residues. Germline V gene data show CDR1 as MGHRA and CDR2 as YSYEKL. CDR3 nucleotide sequence: TGCGCCAGCAGCCAGGGGAGCGGGAGTTCACCCTACGAGCAGTACTTC. Translating it yields CASSQGSGSSPYEQYF.

The J gene is TRBJ2-7, the V gene TRBV4-2, with no clear D. Germline assignment: CDR1 LGHNA and CDR2 YNFKEQ. This CDR3 is 12 amino acids long. With 1 base removed from V and 2 bases from J, the gap between germline ends came to 3 bases. The CDR3 here is CASSQVAYEQYF. CDR3 DNA sequence: TGTGCCAGCAGCCAAGTCGCCTACGAGCAGTACTTC.

This clone came up a few times. The V and J genes are TRBV9 and TRBJ2-7; tentative D call: TRBD2 (5 bases). Germline V gene sequence: CDR1 SGDLS, CDR2 YYNGEE. The CDR3 has 13 residues. Trimming shortened V by 2 bases and J by 6 bases, and 12 bases separated the two germline ends. CDR3 sequence reads: CASSVDPEGEQYF. The CDR3 DNA sequence: TGTGCCAGCAGCGTCGACCCAGAGGGCGAGCAGTACTTC.

The chain combines TRBV25-1 with TRBJ2-7; 7 bases map to TRBD1. The ends lost 4 bases at V and 6 bases at J; junction bases unmatched: 12. The CDR3 has 15 amino acids. CDR1 is MGHDK, CDR2 SYGVNS, per germline. In DNA, the CDR3 is TGTGCCAGCAGTGCCTTGGGACAGAAGATCGGCGAGCAGTACTTC. Its protein product is CASSALGQKIGEQYF.

This clone was picked up a small number of times. The chain recombines TRBV9 with TRBJ2-3; D uncertain. From germline, CDR1 is SGDLS and CDR2 YYNGEE. Trimming cost V 5 bases and J 2 bases, with 15 bases left between them. CDR3 length: 15 amino acids. CDR3: CASSRLDSHTDTQYF. CDR3 in DNA: TGTGCCAGCAGTCGTCTAGACTCCCACACAGATACGCAGTATTTT.

This clone was found a few times. The chain is built from TRBV29-1 and TRBJ1-5, with D maybe TRBD1 (6 bases). The CDR3 totals 15 residues. Germline assignment: CDR1 SQVTM and CDR2 ANQGSEA. V was trimmed by 6 bases and J by 8 bases, leaving 23 bases between them. For the CDR3, the DNA is TGCAGCGTCTATTCGGGGGGCCCCTCTAATGAGCCCCAGCATTTT. Translating gives CSVYSGGPSNEPQHF.

J is TRBJ1-5 and V is TRBV27; 9 nucleotides align to TRBD1. The ends lost 2 bases at V and 8 bases at J; junction bases unmatched: 4. This CDR3 region has 14 residues. Germline V CDR1 and CDR2: MNHEY, SMNVEV (reference sequence). DNA of the CDR3: TGTGCCAGCAGTTTAGGTCGGACAGGGGAGCCCCAGCATTTT. Translated, it gives CASSLGRTGEPQHF.

This clone was observed a handful of times. The chain couples TRBV9 to TRBJ2-3; 9 bases agree with TRBD2. Germline V gives CDR1 SGDLS, CDR2 YYNGEE. The V and J ends lost 6 bases and 1 base, in that order; junction bases with no gene match: 9. This CDR3 is 16 amino acids long. The CDR3 DNA follows: TGTGCCAGCACCCTAGAGGGCGGGGGGGGCACAGATACGCAGTATTTT. Translating it yields CASTLEGGGGTDTQYF.

This clone has just a few counts. The J gene is TRBJ2-7, the V gene TRBV5-4; 7 bases line up with TRBD1. The J segment lost 0 bases and the V segment lost 4 bases, leaving 4 bases of the junction unmatched. The germline CDR1 and CDR2 sequences are SGHNT and YYREEE (reference sequence). This CDR3 spans 14 amino acids. The CDR3 DNA reads as TGTGCCAGCAGCGCGGACAGGTACTCCTACGAGCAGTACTTC. It translates to CASSADRYSYEQYF.

This clone was counted between two and nine times. The junction differs from germline at one of its ends, possibly a read error. The CDR3: CASSDREEGAVTF. Here the CDR3 DNA reads TGTGCCAGCAGTGATCGAGAGGAGGGGGCGGTTACATTT. The genes are TRBV6-4 and TRBJ1-1, with 7 bases aligning to TRBD1. Germline CDR1 is MRHNA and CDR2 is SNTAGT. The CDR3 is 13 residues long.

In this sample, this clone turned up a few times. This sequence joins TRBV4-3 and TRBJ2-5; TRBD1 is a possible D gene (5 bases). Germline V gives CDR1 LGHNA, CDR2 YSLEER. The CDR3 loop spans 17 amino acids. With 4 bases removed from V and 4 bases from J, the gap between germline ends came to 22 bases. The CDR3 nucleotides read TGCGCCAGCAGCCCCCGTCAGGGTCTAGGAAGGGGAGAGACCCAGTACTTC. It specifies CASSPRQGLGRGETQYF.

Only a few counts were recorded for this clone. This rearrangement joins TRBV2 to TRBJ2-5; 7 nucleotides match TRBD1. The CDR3 runs to 14 residues. Germline values: CDR1 SNHLY, CDR2 FYNNEI. The V gene end was trimmed by 9 bases and the J gene end by 2 bases; junction bases not matched to a gene: 9. The CDR3 protein is CASAGAGGQETQYF. The CDR3 coding sequence is TGTGCCAGTGCTGGGGCAGGGGGACAAGAGACCCAGTACTTC. Based on the CDR3 plus reference TRBV2 and TRBJ2-5, the full variable domain is EPEVTQTPSHQVTQMGQEVILRCVPISNHLYFYWYRQILGQKVEFLVSFYNNEISEKSEIFDDQFSVERPDGSNFTLKIRSTKLEDSAMYFCASAGAGGQETQYFGPGTRLLVL.

This clone has just a few counts. The V gene is TRBV28, the J gene TRBJ1-1; a weak D match, TRBD1 (5 bases). V was cut by 6 bases and J by 4 bases, with 21 bases left in between. CDR3 size: 16 residues. Per germline, CDR1 MDHEN and CDR2 SYDVKM. The CDR3 DNA reads TGTGCCAGCAGCACAGGTCCTCTCCCGCCAGGCACTGAAGCTTTCTTT. Translation: CASSTGPLPPGTEAFF.

The gene calls are TRBV27 and TRBJ1-2; D unresolved. Trimming removed 5 bases from V and 4 bases from J, with 14 bases in between. Germline V lookup: CDR1 MNHEY, CDR2 SMNVEV (reference sequence). This CDR3 is 14 amino acids long. CDR3 in DNA: TGTGCCAGCAGTCCCCAGGCCCGGGGCTATGGCTACACCTTC. Amino acid sequence: CASSPQARGYGYTF.

This clone has a handful of counts. The gene calls are TRBV7-3 and TRBJ1-1, with a possible D match to TRBD1 (5 bases). Germline-derived CDR1 and CDR2 are SGHTA and FQGTGA. The CDR3 loop spans 13 amino acids. Between the trimmed V and J ends, which lost 6 bases and 4 bases, there was a span of 12 bases. CDR3 bases: TGTGCCAGCAGTCGAGCCCAGGGCACTGAAGCTTTCTTT. Protein product: CASSRAQGTEAFF. Full variable domain (missing parts from reference TRBV7-3 and TRBJ1-1): GAGVSQTPSNKVTEKGKYVELRCDPISGHTALYWYRQSLGQGPEFLIYFQGTGAADDSGLPNDRFFAVRPEGSVSTLKIQRTERGDSAVYLCASSRAQGTEAFFGQGTRLTVV.

The sample holds a few counts of this clone. The V call is TRBV9, the J call TRBJ1-1; D gene unclear. This CDR3 comprises 15 residues. Germline V lookup: CDR1 SGDLS, CDR2 YYNGEE. V shed 0 bases and J shed 1 base, with 10 bases lying between them. In DNA form, the CDR3 reads TGTGCCAGCAGCGTAGTCACAGTTACGAACACTGAAGCTTTCTTT. Amino acids: CASSVVTVTNTEAFF.

This clone has more than one count but fewer than ten. The V gene is TRBV7-9, the J gene TRBJ1-5; TRBD1 matches 9 bases. Germline V gene sequence: CDR1 SEHNR, CDR2 FQNEAQ (reference sequence). The CDR3 loop spans 15 amino acids. The junction had 6 bases not matched to a gene; V was cut back by 3 bases and J by 6 bases. CDR3 protein: CASSFGTGIGQPQHF. In DNA, the CDR3 is TGTGCCAGCAGCTTCGGGACAGGGATTGGTCAGCCCCAGCATTTT.

In the case of this clone: The sample has other DNA sequences that encode this CDR3 too. The chain is built from TRBV30 and TRBJ1-5, with TRBD1 as a possible D gene (6 bases). CDR1 is GTSNPN, CDR2 SVGIG, per germline (reference sequence). The CDR3 totals 13 residues. Trimming took 5 bases from V and 2 from J, leaving 10 bases between them. The CDR3 DNA is TGTGCCTGGGAAGGGGGTGGCAATCAGCCCCAGCATTTT. Protein: CAWEGGGNQPQHF.

The chain recombines TRBV7-2 with TRBJ2-2; D might be TRBD2 (6 bases). The V and J ends lost 3 bases and 3 bases respectively, with 8 bases between them. The CDR3 runs to 14 residues. The V gene's germline CDR1 is SGHTA and CDR2 FQGNSA. DNA of the CDR3: TGTGCCAGCAGCTTTTGGGGGGACACCGGGGAGCTGTTTTTT. This translates into CASSFWGDTGELFF.

This clone occurred a few times. This rearrangement joins TRBV4-2 to TRBJ2-1; D possibly corresponds to TRBD1 (5 bases). Germline lookup yields CDR1 LGHNA and CDR2 YNFKEQ. The CDR3 runs 14 residues. Trimming shortened V by 3 bases and J by 5 bases, and 11 bases separated the two germline ends. DNA for the CDR3: TGTGCCAGCAGCCAGAAGGGGATTAACAATGAGCAGTTCTTC. This gives the protein CASSQKGINNEQFF.

This chain joins TRBV29-1 and TRBJ1-1, with 7 bases aligning to TRBD1. This CDR3 spans 14 amino acids. Losses at the gene ends were 1 base for V and 1 base for J; bases not matched to a gene: 3. Germline CDR1 is SQVTM and CDR2 is ANQGSEA. The CDR3 loop reads CSVEAQGGNTEAFF. DNA for the CDR3: TGCAGCGTTGAAGCCCAGGGGGGGAACACTGAAGCTTTCTTT.

The CDR3 spells CSVEENDRNYGYTF. The CDR3, as DNA: TGCAGCGTTGAAGAGAACGACAGAAACTATGGCTACACCTTC. V is TRBV29-1 and J is TRBJ1-2, with D perhaps TRBD1 (5 bases). CDR3 size: 14 residues. Germline V gives CDR1 SQVTM, CDR2 ANQGSEA. V lost 0 bases to trimming and J lost 2 bases, with 10 bases between them. Variable domain in full (rest from reference TRBV29-1 and TRBJ1-2): SAVISQKPSRDICQRGTSLTIQCQVDSQVTMMFWYRQQPGQSLTLIATANQGSEATYESGFVIDKFPISRPNLTFSTLTVSNMSPEDSSIYLCSVEENDRNYGYTFGSGTRLTVV.